The sequence of this T cell receptor (beta chain) was determined in a study of T-cell memory formation after mild COVID-19. MiXCR, applied by TCRdb to the 5' RACE reads, yields one record per CDR3 protein. The sample consists of some 40,000 distinct CDR3 sequences, 8% to 10% of them appearing once. Ten or more counts support this clonotype. The CDR3 has 12 residues. V lost 2 bases, J lost 9 bases, and 10 bases lay in between. CDR1 and CDR2 (germline): SGHTA, FQGTGA. The material sequenced was PBMCs or a T cell subset sorted from them (not recorded which). This sequence joins TRBV7-3 and TRBJ1-1; D gene uncertain. The source of this sequence is an adult woman who had mild COVID-19 (a few samples of this study predate the infection). Cell type and time point are not known. The CDR3 nucleotides are TGTGCCAGCAGCTTACCGGATGGTCAAGCTTTCTTT. It codes for CASSLPDGQAFF.